Presented here are 30 T cell receptor beta chains from one specimen sequenced in a study of T cells in Graves' hyperthyroidism and ophthalmopathy. Amplified TCR beta CDR3 regions derived from RNA transcripts. During a first-round RT-PCR of the TCR CDR3, the HTBI primer set was used. TCRdb recomputed calls from the multiplex PCR reads with MiXCR, one row per CDR3 protein. The sample lists around 700,000 distinct CDR3 sequences, 35% seen once, with around 30% in the top ten. Sequenced: blood. These receptors were obtained from a woman aged 40 to 50 with Graves' hyperthyroidism.

This clonotype turned up a few times. J is TRBJ1-3 and V is TRBV7-2; no definite D call. This CDR3 is built from 14 residues. Germline V gene data show CDR1 as SGHTA and CDR2 as FQGNSA. Between the trimmed V and J ends, which lost 1 base and 7 bases, there was a span of 11 bases. The CDR3 loop is CASSLDRWSNTIYF. The DNA for the CDR3 is TGTGCCAGCAGCTTAGATCGGTGGAGTAACACCATATATTTT.

This clonotype was seen a few times. This sequence joins TRBV7-9 and TRBJ1-2; D is unclear. The germline V gene encodes CDR1 SEHNR and CDR2 FQNEAQ (reference sequence). V shed 6 bases and J shed 2 bases, with 19 bases lying between them. The CDR3 contains 16 residues. The CDR3: CASSSPTRAGNYGYTF. For the CDR3, the DNA is TGTGCCAGCAGTTCTCCCACCCGGGCGGGAAACTATGGCTACACCTTC.

This clonotype has only a few counts. V is TRBV29-1 and J is TRBJ2-7, with 8 positions matching TRBD1. Per germline, CDR1 SQVTM and CDR2 ANQGSEA. With 3 bases clipped from V and 3 bases from J, the junction kept 7 bases outside the gene matches. This CDR3 comprises 14 residues. CDR3 DNA: TGCAGCGTTGAGACGGGACAGGCAGTCTACGAGCAGTACTTC. The encoded protein is CSVETGQAVYEQYF.

V usage is TRBV9 and J usage is TRBJ2-7; a weak D match, TRBD2 (5 bases). Trimming took off 6 bases at V and 5 bases at J, with 12 bases between the two ends. The CDR3 spans 12 residues. CDR1 and CDR2 from the germline V gene are SGDLS and YYNGEE. In DNA form, the CDR3 reads TGTGCCAGCATCGGAACCGGGGACGAGCAGTACTTC. This sequence encodes CASIGTGDEQYF.

The rearrangement joins TRBV7-3 to TRBJ2-5; TRBD1 agrees at 8 bases. The ends lost 5 bases at V and 1 base at J; junction bases unmatched: 6. CDR3 size: 15 residues. Germline V gives CDR1 SGHTA, CDR2 FQGTGA. CDR3 loop: CASSGAGQGQETQYF. The CDR3 bases are TGTGCCAGCAGCGGCGCTGGACAGGGCCAAGAGACCCAGTACTTC.

Written as DNA, the CDR3 is TGTGCCAGCACCCTACACAGGGGGCTCTATGGCTACACCTTC. It translates to CASTLHRGLYGYTF. The chain couples TRBV7-9 to TRBJ1-2; 9 bases match TRBD1. Germline V lookup: CDR1 SEHNR, CDR2 FQNEAQ (reference sequence). V lost 7 bases and J lost 4; bases outside the gene matches: 7. This CDR3 is built from 14 residues.

The chain links TRBV20-1 to TRBJ1-1; the D is unclear. The CDR3 covers 15 residues. V was cut by 0 bases and J by 1 base, with 12 bases left in between. CDR1 DFQATT and CDR2 SNEGSKA come from the germline V gene (reference sequence). The CDR3 region has the DNA TGCAGTGCTAGAGACCCACAAGGAGCGAACACTGAAGCTTTCTTT. This sequence encodes CSARDPQGANTEAFF.

This clonotype was detected a few times. The V call is TRBV20-1, the J call TRBJ1-4, with a tentative D call TRBD1 (5 bases). The length of the CDR3 is 14 residues. V shed 1 base and J shed 8 bases, with 14 bases lying between them. CDR1 is DFQATT and CDR2 is SNEGSKA in the germline V gene (reference sequence). The CDR3: CSARVGVGREKLFF. The CDR3, as DNA: TGCAGTGCTAGAGTAGGGGTGGGCAGAGAAAAACTGTTTTTT.

This clonotype was seen a handful of times. The chain is built from TRBV6-5 and TRBJ1-2, with D maybe TRBD1 (6 bases). The CDR3 covers 13 residues. Deletions cut 11 bases from V and 7 bases from J, with 20 bases between. Germline V gives CDR1 MNHEY, CDR2 SVGAGI. CDR3 nucleotide sequence: TGTGCCGGCCAGAGGGACACTTGGAGTGGCTACACCTTC. Protein: CAGQRDTWSGYTF.

This chain links TRBV4-3 with TRBJ1-5; unclear D gene. From germline, CDR1 is LGHNA and CDR2 YSLEER. The length of the CDR3 is 15 residues. The V gene lost 0 bases and the J gene lost 5 bases, with 11 bases spanning the gap. Here the CDR3 reads CASSQDRWGDQPQHF. The CDR3 nucleotides read TGCGCCAGCAGCCAAGATAGGTGGGGAGATCAGCCCCAGCATTTT.

This clonotype was seen many times. The chain carries TRBV9 and TRBJ2-7; 7 nucleotides agree with TRBD1. The V and J ends lost 4 bases and 0 bases, in that order; junction bases with no gene match: 1. The CDR3 extends over 13 amino acids. Per germline, CDR1 SGDLS and CDR2 YYNGEE. This CDR3 is CASSRDSSYEQYF. CDR3 nucleotides: TGTGCCAGCAGCCGGGACAGCTCCTACGAGCAGTACTTC.

CDR3 nucleotides: TGTGCCAGCAGCGAAGGAGGGGCCGGGACAGCAAGCTATGGCTACACCTTC. Protein: CASSEGGAGTASYGYTF. The V gene is TRBV6-5, the J gene TRBJ1-2; 7 bases line up with TRBD1. Germline lookup yields CDR1 MNHEY and CDR2 SVGAGI. The length of the CDR3 is 17 residues. The ends lost 6 bases at V and 4 bases at J; junction bases unmatched: 17.

This chain uses TRBV2 with TRBJ1-5, with D hard to call. The germline gives CDR1 SNHLY, CDR2 FYNNEI. There are 15 residues in the CDR3. V lost 5 bases and J 6 bases, leaving 17 bases between the germline ends. For the CDR3, the DNA is TGTGCCAGCAGTTTGTCACTACCAGAGGCTCAGCCCCAGCATTTT. Translating it yields CASSLSLPEAQPQHF. The variable domain in full, completed from reference TRBV2 and TRBJ1-5, reads EPEVTQTPSHQVTQMGQEVILRCVPISNHLYFYWYRQILGQKVEFLVSFYNNEISEKSEIFDDQFSVERPDGSNFTLKIRSTKLEDSAMYFCASSLSLPEAQPQHFGDGTRLSIL.

This clonotype has more than one count but fewer than ten. The J gene is TRBJ1-3, the V gene TRBV12-5; unclear D gene. Between the trimmed V and J ends, which lost 4 bases and 4 bases, there was a span of 20 bases. CDR1 is LGHNT, CDR2 FRNRAP, per germline. CDR3 length: 17 amino acids. The CDR3: CASGSPPWGLEGNTIYF. The CDR3 region has the DNA TGTGCTAGTGGTTCCCCCCCTTGGGGTTTGGAGGGAAACACCATATATTTT. Based on the CDR3 plus reference TRBV12-5 and TRBJ1-3, the full variable domain is DARVTQTPRHKVTEMGQEVTMRCQPILGHNTVFWYRQTMMQGLELLAYFRNRAPLDDSGMPKDRFSAEMPDATLATLKIQPSEPRDSAVYFCASGSPPWGLEGNTIYFGEGSWLTVV.

This clonotype has a count of ten or more. The V call is TRBV12-3 or TRBV12-4, the J call TRBJ2-5; D gene unclear. V shed 1 base and J shed 6 bases, with 6 bases lying between them. The CDR3 totals 12 residues. The CDR3 DNA is TGTGCCAGCAGTTTAGAACGCCAGACCCAGTACTTC. Protein product: CASSLERQTQYF.

On this clonotype itself: The limits of the CDR3 on the DNA are not certain, so only TCRdb's listed CDR3 is given. The chain recombines TRBV29-1 with TRBJ2-2; the listed D gene, TRBD1, was not tested against the DNA. Per the germline V gene, CDR1 is SQVTM and CDR2 is ANQGSEA. The CDR3 adds up to 22 amino acids, both ends counted. This CDR3 reads CSVRQPGANVLTFGAGTGELFF.

J is TRBJ1-5 and V is TRBV9; no definite D call. The germline gives CDR1 SGDLS, CDR2 YYNGEE. V was trimmed by 0 bases and J by 2 bases, leaving 9 bases between them. There are 15 residues in the CDR3. The CDR3 here is CASSVGVLGNQPQHF. CDR3 bases: TGTGCCAGCAGCGTAGGAGTCTTGGGCAATCAGCCCCAGCATTTT.

This rearrangement joins TRBV19 to TRBJ1-2; 10 nucleotides line up with TRBD1. This CDR3 region has 16 residues. V gave up 3 bases and J gave up 6 bases; unmatched junction bases: 10. Germline V CDR1 and CDR2: LNHDA, SQIVND (reference sequence). CDR3 region: CASSMGASTGGNGYTF. CDR3 in DNA: TGTGCCAGTAGTATGGGAGCCTCGACAGGGGGCAATGGCTACACCTTC. The full variable domain, with the rest looked up from reference TRBV19 and TRBJ1-2, is DGGITQSPKYLFRKEGQNVTLSCEQNLNHDAMYWYRQDPGQGLRLIYYSQIVNDFQKGDIAEGYSVSREKKESFPLTVTSAQKNPTAFYLCASSMGASTGGNGYTFGSGTRLTVV.

The table lists this clonotype with a few counts. V and J are TRBV9 and TRBJ2-7; perhaps TRBD2 as D (6 bases). CDR3 length: 16 residues. Germline assignment: CDR1 SGDLS and CDR2 YYNGEE. V lost 0 bases and J 2 bases, leaving 15 bases between the germline ends. The CDR3 loop is CASSVGPGTSAYEQYF. The CDR3 coding sequence is TGTGCCAGCAGCGTAGGCCCCGGGACTTCCGCCTACGAGCAGTACTTC. Full variable domain (missing parts from reference TRBV9 and TRBJ2-7): DSGVTQTPKHLITATGQRVTLRCSPRSGDLSVYWYQQSLDQGLQFLIQYYNGEERAKGNILERFSAQQFPDLHSELNLSSLELGDSALYFCASSVGPGTSAYEQYFGPGTRLTVT.

The J gene is TRBJ2-5, the V gene TRBV5-8, with 7 bases matching TRBD1. J was trimmed by 11 bases and V by 7 bases; bases with no gene match: 8. The CDR3 is 11 residues long. The germline V gene has CDR1 SGHTS and CDR2 YDEGEE. In nucleotides, the CDR3 is TGTGCCAGCCGGCGACAGGGTCTTCAGTACTTC. Its protein is CASRRQGLQYF.

This clonotype has a handful of counts. This chain uses TRBV7-9 with TRBJ2-6; TRBD1 might be the D (6 bases). The CDR3 consists of 16 residues. V was cut by 5 bases and J by 0 bases, with 11 bases left in between. CDR1 SEHNR and CDR2 FQNEAQ come from the germline V gene (reference sequence). This CDR3 is CASSPDRPSGANVLTF. The CDR3 DNA is TGTGCCAGCAGCCCCGACAGGCCCTCTGGGGCCAACGTCCTGACTTTC.

This clonotype was counted a few times. This rearrangement joins TRBV3-1 to TRBJ2-5; 7 bases agree with TRBD1. V shed 1 base, J shed 4 bases, and the junction held 9 bases outside the gene matches. There are 16 residues in the CDR3. The germline CDR1 and CDR2 sequences are LGHDT and YNNKEL (reference sequence). As DNA, the CDR3 is TGTGCCAGCAGCCAAGGGTACGGGACAGTCGGAGAGACCCAGTACTTC. It encodes CASSQGYGTVGETQYF.

The table lists this clonotype with a count of one. Without the conserved terminal phenylalanine or tryptophan, this CDR3 likely stems from a read error. The DNA is omitted, as the CDR3 cannot be located on it reliably, and the CDR3 follows TCRdb's listing. The rearrangement links TRBV9 to TRBJ1-1. The CDR3 has 12 amino acids, counting both end residues. The V gene's germline CDR1 is SGDLS and CDR2 YYNGEE. The CDR3 protein is CASSPRGLAGGR.

The rearrangement uses TRBV6-5 and TRBJ2-7; 10 positions match TRBD1. The V gene's germline CDR1 is MNHEY and CDR2 SVGAGI. The CDR3 consists of 15 residues. J was trimmed by 4 bases and V by 6 bases; bases with no gene match: 9. CDR3 DNA sequence: TGTGCCAGCAGAGGCAGACAGGGGGCGGGTTACGAGCAGTACTTC. Its protein is CASRGRQGAGYEQYF.

The V gene is TRBV7-2, the J gene TRBJ1-2; D unresolved. The germline CDR1 and CDR2 sequences are SGHTA and FQGNSA. CDR3 length equals 15 residues. Trimming pared 5 bases from V and 2 bases from J, leaving 15 bases between. CDR3 nucleotides: TGTGCCAGCAGCCCTCGGGCCCGGTGGAACTATGGCTACACCTTC. It yields the protein CASSPRARWNYGYTF.

The chain has TRBV7-2 and TRBJ2-2; a weak D match, TRBD1 (6 bases). With 8 bases removed from V and 2 bases from J, the gap between germline ends came to 18 bases. Germline assignment: CDR1 SGHTA and CDR2 FQGNSA. This CDR3 has 16 residues. The CDR3 loop reads CASGPADRTNTGELFF. The CDR3, as DNA: TGTGCCAGCGGCCCCGCCGACAGGACCAACACCGGGGAGCTGTTTTTT.

This clonotype was counted between two and nine times. The chain links TRBV7-2 to TRBJ2-2, with 11 bases fitting TRBD2. V was clipped by 5 bases and J by 5 bases; unmatched bases: 7. The CDR3 loop spans 16 amino acids. Germline CDR1 reads SGHTA; CDR2 reads FQGNSA. CDR3 sequence: CASSILAGGFTGELFF. The CDR3 bases are TGTGCCAGCAGCATCCTAGCGGGGGGCTTTACCGGGGAGCTGTTTTTT.

This clonotype has more than one count but fewer than ten. The rearrangement joins TRBV5-5 to TRBJ2-5; 9 bases line up with TRBD2. Germline V gene sequence: CDR1 SGHKS, CDR2 YYEKEE (reference sequence). V gave up 1 base and J gave up 3 bases; unmatched junction bases: 4. The CDR3 length is 15 residues. DNA of the CDR3: TGTGCCAGCAGCTTGATGTTAGCGGGAGAAGAGACCCAGTACTTC. Its translation: CASSLMLAGEETQYF.

The chain carries TRBV7-9 and TRBJ1-5; 7 nucleotides match TRBD1. Germline V gene data show CDR1 as SEHNR and CDR2 as FQNEAQ (reference sequence). The V and J ends lost 4 bases and 0 bases, in that order; junction bases with no gene match: 15. This CDR3 is 19 amino acids long. CDR3 nucleotide sequence: TGTGCCAGCAGCTCGACAGGGTCCACGGGGGGTTATAGCAATCAGCCCCAGCATTTT. Translating it yields CASSSTGSTGGYSNQPQHF.

This clonotype is a singleton in its sample. The junction differs from germline at one of its ends, possibly a read error. The rearrangement uses TRBV20-1 and TRBJ2-7; the D is unclear. This CDR3 spans 14 amino acids. Per the germline V gene, CDR1 is DFQATT and CDR2 is SNEGSKA (reference sequence). The CDR3 DNA reads TGCAGTGCTCGGAGTTTGGAGAGCTCCTACGAGCGGTACTTC. Its protein is CSARSLESSYERYF.